This is a list of T cell receptor beta chains from one sample in a study of T cell responses to AZD1222 COVID-19 vaccine. Clones were sequenced by immunoSEQ multiplex PCR, and TCRdb holds only the in-frame ones, with some missing. The sample shows some 150,000 clones, approximately 88% of them seen only once. The sequences come from peripheral blood, collected 28 days after the second AZD1222 dose. The receptors were gathered from an adult who received the AZD1222 COVID-19 vaccine. Both conserved end residues are part of each CDR3. The order of the fields is V gene, D gene, J gene, CDR3 protein. D genes are given only for firm matches.

v_gene: TRBV9
d_gene: .
j_gene: TRBJ2-2
CDR3aa: CASASGAYFTGELFF

v_gene: TRBV6-1
d_gene: .
j_gene: TRBJ2-2
CDR3aa: CASSETNTGELFF

v_gene: TRBV10-3
d_gene: .
j_gene: TRBJ2-3
CDR3aa: CATAKSSTDTQYF

v_gene: TRBV14
d_gene: TRBD1
j_gene: TRBJ2-2
CDR3aa: CASSQTGTETANTGELFF

v_gene: TRBV19
d_gene: .
j_gene: TRBJ1-5
CDR3aa: CASSMSGDYQPQHF

v_gene: TRBV5-6
d_gene: TRBD1
j_gene: TRBJ1-4
CDR3aa: CASSADRGGGEKLFF

v_gene: TRBV4-2
d_gene: .
j_gene: TRBJ1-2
CDR3aa: CASSQRAGDGYTF

v_gene: TRBV7-2
d_gene: .
j_gene: TRBJ1-4
CDR3aa: CASSLRTPVSEKLFF

v_gene: TRBV6-5
d_gene: .
j_gene: TRBJ1-5
CDR3aa: CASIMDGRQPQHF

v_gene: TRBV29-1
d_gene: .
j_gene: TRBJ1-5
CDR3aa: CSVASGNQPQHF

v_gene: TRBV3-1/TRBV3-2
d_gene: .
j_gene: TRBJ1-5
CDR3aa: CASSQVGNQPQHF

v_gene: TRBV12-3/TRBV12-4
d_gene: .
j_gene: TRBJ2-7
CDR3aa: CASSLQVNYEQYF

v_gene: TRBV6-6
d_gene: .
j_gene: TRBJ2-2
CDR3aa: CASRTGNTGELFF

v_gene: TRBV4-3
d_gene: .
j_gene: TRBJ1-2
CDR3aa: CASSLQGGGGYTF

v_gene: TRBV4-1
d_gene: .
j_gene: TRBJ1-1
CDR3aa: CASSHIVGANTEAFF

v_gene: TRBV27
d_gene: .
j_gene: TRBJ2-7
CDR3aa: CASTLFSPGAGDEQYF

v_gene: TRBV29-1
d_gene: .
j_gene: TRBJ1-1
CDR3aa: CSVEDTRPEAFF

v_gene: TRBV4-2
d_gene: TRBD2
j_gene: TRBJ2-3
CDR3aa: CASSQEAGGPDTQYF

v_gene: TRBV4-1
d_gene: .
j_gene: TRBJ2-7
CDR3aa: CASSHGGGSYEQYF

v_gene: TRBV27
d_gene: .
j_gene: TRBJ2-1
CDR3aa: CASSLLGLYNEQFF

v_gene: TRBV27
d_gene: .
j_gene: TRBJ1-6
CDR3aa: CASRTMDWSSYNSPLHF

v_gene: TRBV6-5
d_gene: .
j_gene: TRBJ1-2
CDR3aa: CASIVRRKLYGYTF

v_gene: TRBV2
d_gene: .
j_gene: TRBJ2-5
CDR3aa: CASSEALRGQYF

v_gene: TRBV30
d_gene: TRBD1
j_gene: TRBJ1-5
CDR3aa: CAWSATGGGAGQPQHF

v_gene: TRBV6-2/TRBV6-3
d_gene: TRBD1
j_gene: TRBJ1-2
CDR3aa: CASSPDRANFGYTF

v_gene: TRBV7-6
d_gene: .
j_gene: TRBJ2-3
CDR3aa: CASSLQGGTFTTDTQYF

v_gene: TRBV7-2
d_gene: .
j_gene: TRBJ1-5
CDR3aa: CASSLGDRVNQPQHF

v_gene: TRBV18
d_gene: .
j_gene: TRBJ1-1
CDR3aa: CASSPPRNTNTEAFF

v_gene: TRBV18
d_gene: .
j_gene: TRBJ1-4
CDR3aa: CASSPWTNGRPNEKLFF

v_gene: TRBV19
d_gene: .
j_gene: TRBJ1-5
CDR3aa: CASSTTGSNQPQHF

v_gene: TRBV5-1
d_gene: TRBD1
j_gene: TRBJ2-7
CDR3aa: CASSMGQGMYEQYF

v_gene: TRBV6-5
d_gene: TRBD1
j_gene: TRBJ1-1
CDR3aa: CASSYSTGRHTEAFF

v_gene: TRBV7-9
d_gene: TRBD1
j_gene: TRBJ1-1
CDR3aa: CASSLVGTGILSTEAFF

v_gene: TRBV6-5
d_gene: TRBD1
j_gene: TRBJ1-6
CDR3aa: CASSSWTGGGSPLHF

v_gene: TRBV13
d_gene: .
j_gene: TRBJ1-2
CDR3aa: CASSLVQGDYGYTF

v_gene: TRBV29-1
d_gene: .
j_gene: TRBJ2-7
CDR3aa: CSVEDSEAYEQYF

v_gene: TRBV27
d_gene: .
j_gene: TRBJ2-7
CDR3aa: CASSLSRLGTYEQYF

v_gene: TRBV7-9
d_gene: .
j_gene: TRBJ1-2
CDR3aa: CASLTGDYGYTF

v_gene: TRBV5-1
d_gene: .
j_gene: TRBJ1-4
CDR3aa: CASRGDGAATNEKLFF

v_gene: TRBV20-1
d_gene: .
j_gene: TRBJ2-7
CDR3aa: CSANDNYEQYF

v_gene: TRBV5-1
d_gene: TRBD1
j_gene: TRBJ2-1
CDR3aa: CASSLEGAGEQFF

v_gene: TRBV18
d_gene: .
j_gene: TRBJ1-4
CDR3aa: CASSGGNEKLFF

v_gene: TRBV7-2
d_gene: .
j_gene: TRBJ2-1
CDR3aa: CASSLVTRANEQFF

v_gene: TRBV5-1
d_gene: .
j_gene: TRBJ2-7
CDR3aa: CASSFTGLTYEQYF

v_gene: TRBV6-5
d_gene: .
j_gene: TRBJ2-2
CDR3aa: CASSSVVGELFF

v_gene: TRBV2
d_gene: .
j_gene: TRBJ2-7
CDR3aa: CASSENYEQYF

v_gene: TRBV30
d_gene: .
j_gene: TRBJ2-2
CDR3aa: CAWSGSGLAANTGELFF

v_gene: TRBV5-8
d_gene: .
j_gene: TRBJ1-2
CDR3aa: CATRRGTFYGYTF

v_gene: TRBV29-1
d_gene: TRBD1
j_gene: TRBJ1-1
CDR3aa: CSVEDRGPNTEAFF

v_gene: TRBV2
d_gene: .
j_gene: TRBJ2-7
CDR3aa: CASTYSYEQYF

v_gene: TRBV10-2
d_gene: TRBD1
j_gene: TRBJ1-1
CDR3aa: CASSEETGEAFF

v_gene: TRBV7-3
d_gene: TRBD1
j_gene: TRBJ2-7
CDR3aa: CASSFQGAYEQYF

v_gene: TRBV6-4
d_gene: .
j_gene: TRBJ1-1
CDR3aa: CASSSERNTEAFF

v_gene: TRBV5-1
d_gene: .
j_gene: TRBJ1-4
CDR3aa: CASSFGGPFGEKLFF